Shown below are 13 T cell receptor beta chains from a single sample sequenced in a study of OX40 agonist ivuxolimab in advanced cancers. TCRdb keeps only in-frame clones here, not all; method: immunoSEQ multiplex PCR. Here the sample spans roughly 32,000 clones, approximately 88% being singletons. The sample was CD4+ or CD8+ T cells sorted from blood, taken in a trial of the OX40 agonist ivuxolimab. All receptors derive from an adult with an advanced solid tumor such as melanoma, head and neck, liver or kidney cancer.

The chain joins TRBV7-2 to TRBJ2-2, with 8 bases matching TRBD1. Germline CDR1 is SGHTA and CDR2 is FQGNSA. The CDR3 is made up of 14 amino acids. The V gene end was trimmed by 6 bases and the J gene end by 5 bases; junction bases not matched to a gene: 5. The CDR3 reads CASSSTGGTGELFF. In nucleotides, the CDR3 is TGTGCCAGCAGTTCTACAGGGGGTACCGGGGAGCTGTTTTTT.

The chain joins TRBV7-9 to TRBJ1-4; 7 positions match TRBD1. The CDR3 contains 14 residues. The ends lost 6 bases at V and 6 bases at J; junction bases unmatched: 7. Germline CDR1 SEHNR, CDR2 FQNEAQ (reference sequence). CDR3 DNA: TGTGCCAGCAGACCGACAGGGCGGGATGAAAAACTGTTTTTT. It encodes CASRPTGRDEKLFF.

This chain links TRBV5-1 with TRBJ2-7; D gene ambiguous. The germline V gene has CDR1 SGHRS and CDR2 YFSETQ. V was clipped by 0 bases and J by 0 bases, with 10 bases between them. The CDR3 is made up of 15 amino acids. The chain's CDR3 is CASSLGSHLSYEQYF. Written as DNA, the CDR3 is TGCGCCAGCAGCTTGGGCAGTCACCTCTCCTACGAGCAGTACTTC.

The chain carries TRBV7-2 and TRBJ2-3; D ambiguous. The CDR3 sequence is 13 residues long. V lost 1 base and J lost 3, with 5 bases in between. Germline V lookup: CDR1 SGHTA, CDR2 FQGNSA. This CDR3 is CASSLEKTDTQYF. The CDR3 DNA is TGTGCCAGCAGCTTAGAGAAGACAGATACGCAGTATTTT.

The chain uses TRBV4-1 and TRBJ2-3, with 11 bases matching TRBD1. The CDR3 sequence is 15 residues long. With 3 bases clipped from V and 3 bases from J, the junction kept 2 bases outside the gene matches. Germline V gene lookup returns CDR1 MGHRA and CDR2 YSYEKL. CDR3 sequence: CASSQGTGGTDTQYF. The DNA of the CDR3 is TGCGCCAGCAGCCAGGGGACAGGGGGTACAGATACGCAGTATTTT.

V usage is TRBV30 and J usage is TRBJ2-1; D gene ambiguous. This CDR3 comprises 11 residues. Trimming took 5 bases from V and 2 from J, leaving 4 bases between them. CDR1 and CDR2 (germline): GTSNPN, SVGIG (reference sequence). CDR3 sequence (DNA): TGTGCCTGGGAGACCTACAATGAGCAGTTCTTC. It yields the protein CAWETYNEQFF.

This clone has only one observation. The CDR3 DNA is TGTGCCAGCAGTTTCCTCGACAGGTTCACTGAAGCTTTCTTT. This codes for CASSFLDRFTEAFF. The chain carries TRBV27 and TRBJ1-1; D possibly corresponds to TRBD1 (6 bases). Germline values: CDR1 MNHEY, CDR2 SMNVEV (reference sequence). The V gene lost 3 bases and the J gene lost 4 bases, with 12 bases spanning the gap. The CDR3 covers 14 residues.

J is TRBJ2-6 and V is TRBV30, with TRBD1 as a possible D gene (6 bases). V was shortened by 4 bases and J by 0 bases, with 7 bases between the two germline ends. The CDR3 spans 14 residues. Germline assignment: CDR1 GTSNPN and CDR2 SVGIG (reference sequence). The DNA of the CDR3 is TGTGCCTGGAACAGGGTCTCTGGGGCCAACGTCCTGACTTTC. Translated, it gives CAWNRVSGANVLTF.

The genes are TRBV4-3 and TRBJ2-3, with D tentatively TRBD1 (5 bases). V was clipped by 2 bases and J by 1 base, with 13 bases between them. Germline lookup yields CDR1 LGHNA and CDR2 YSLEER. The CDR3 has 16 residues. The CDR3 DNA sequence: TGCGCCAGCAGCCAATGGGATAGGGGTGGCACAGATACGCAGTATTTT. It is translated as CASSQWDRGGTDTQYF.

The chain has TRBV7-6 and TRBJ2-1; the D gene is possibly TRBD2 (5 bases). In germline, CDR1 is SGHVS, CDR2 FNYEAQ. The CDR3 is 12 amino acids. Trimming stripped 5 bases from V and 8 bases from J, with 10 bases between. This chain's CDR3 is CASSGVRDEQFF. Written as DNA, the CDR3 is TGTGCCAGCAGCGGGGTGCGGGATGAGCAGTTCTTC.

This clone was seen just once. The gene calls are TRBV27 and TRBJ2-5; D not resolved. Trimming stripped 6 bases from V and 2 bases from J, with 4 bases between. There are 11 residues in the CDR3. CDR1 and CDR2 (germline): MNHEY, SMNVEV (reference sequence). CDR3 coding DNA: TGTGCCAGCAGCTCACAAGAGACCCAGTACTTC. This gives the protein CASSSQETQYF.

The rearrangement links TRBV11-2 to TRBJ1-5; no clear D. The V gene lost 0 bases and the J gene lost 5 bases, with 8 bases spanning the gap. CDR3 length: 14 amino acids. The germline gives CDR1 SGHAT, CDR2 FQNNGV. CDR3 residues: CASSLDLGYQPQHF. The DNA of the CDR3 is TGTGCCAGCAGCTTAGATCTGGGGTATCAGCCCCAGCATTTT. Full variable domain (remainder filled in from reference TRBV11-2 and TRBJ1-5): EAGVAQSPRYKIIEKRQSVAFWCNPISGHATLYWYQQILGQGPKLLIQFQNNGVVDDSQLPKDRFSAERLKGVDSTLKIQPAKLEDSAVYLCASSLDLGYQPQHFGDGTRLSIL.

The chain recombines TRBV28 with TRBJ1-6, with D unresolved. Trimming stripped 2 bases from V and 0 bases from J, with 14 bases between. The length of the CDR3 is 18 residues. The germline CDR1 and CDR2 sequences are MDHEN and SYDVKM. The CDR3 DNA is TGTGCCAGCAGTTTACGGGAAGGGTCCCTCTCCTATAATTCACCCCTCCACTTT. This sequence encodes CASSLREGSLSYNSPLHF.